This T cell receptor (beta chain) was sequenced in a study of T cell changes during pregnancy in multiple sclerosis. TCRdb's copy holds only in-frame clones and misses some; the assay was immunoSEQ multiplex PCR. The table lists around 100,000 clones, around 90% of them singletons. CDR1 MNHNS and CDR2 SASEGT come from the germline V gene. The CDR3 totals 14 residues. V gave up 5 bases and J gave up 8 bases; unmatched junction bases: 7. The specimen was peripheral blood, collected in the third trimester of pregnancy. This receptor was identified in a female donor with multiple sclerosis, enrolled in a pregnancy study. This rearrangement joins TRBV6-1 to TRBJ1-4; 8 bases agree with TRBD1. CDR3 amino acids: CASSSGGAGEKLFF. CDR3 DNA: TGTGCCAGCAGTTCAGGGGGCGCGGGGGAAAAACTGTTTTTT.